This is a list of T cell receptor beta chains from one sample in a study of blood T cell repertoires in COVID-19. Method: immunoSEQ multiplex PCR; TCRdb's copy keeps in-frame clones and lacks some. The data hold roughly 240,000 clones, with around 88% observed a single time. The material sequenced was peripheral blood. The receptors come from a woman of 80 years or more with COVID-19, enrolled during active disease. Both conserved end residues are part of each CDR3.

J	V	CDR3
TRBJ1-4	TRBV3-1/TRBV3-2	CASSLTGSFNEKLFF
TRBJ1-6	TRBV4-1	CASSHLQGSSPLHF
TRBJ1-4	TRBV28	CASSFPTGYNEKLFF
TRBJ1-5	TRBV28	CASSAGGRGSNQPQHF
TRBJ2-2	TRBV2	CASMRANTGELFF
TRBJ2-3	TRBV28	CASSLWTVRASTDTQYF
TRBJ2-3	TRBV7-2	CASSLGLAGADTQYF
TRBJ1-6	TRBV19	CASSAFGQQYNSPLHF
TRBJ1-2	TRBV28	CASSILSTGTYGYTF
TRBJ1-1	TRBV5-6	CASSLGSGVSGAFF
TRBJ2-5	TRBV5-4	CASRGGPVETQYF
TRBJ1-6	TRBV7-8	CASSPRTGSNSPLHF
TRBJ2-3	TRBV5-8	CASIRGEGDTQYF
TRBJ1-1	TRBV6-5	CASRDRVSGTEAFF
TRBJ2-3	TRBV5-1	CASSLRGDAGGTDTQYF
TRBJ2-1	TRBV19	CATNPITGSSEQFF
TRBJ2-5	TRBV24-1	CATSDFGRSGETQYF
TRBJ2-7	TRBV10-3	CAISGRTLYEQYF
TRBJ1-6	TRBV3-1/TRBV3-2	CASSQEGGQAWSFTLHF
TRBJ2-1	TRBV5-1	CASGRAGARGNEQFF
TRBJ2-7	TRBV28	CASSNSDRADEQYF
TRBJ1-1	TRBV28	CASSLGQGNTEAFF
TRBJ1-1	TRBV19	CASSIGRPNTEAFF
TRBJ1-1	TRBV5-5	CASSFTGGNTEAFF